One and the same sample provided the 20 T cell receptor beta chains below, sequenced in a study of cytomegalovirus exposure and HLA in healthy donors. 13 Jbeta primers and 60 Vbeta primers were used for the PCR. TCRdb's table, derived via immunoSEQ multiplex PCR, lists solely in-frame clones and lacks some. The sample includes some 150,000 clones, 78% of them seen just once. The sequenced sample was PBMCs. These TCRs come from a male donor in good health and CMV-seronegative.

The DNA for the CDR3 is TGTGCCAGTAGCAAGGGACAGGGAAAAGTGACCTACGAGCAGTACTTC. Amino acids: CASSKGQGKVTYEQYF. The chain carries TRBV19 and TRBJ2-7, with 9 nucleotides matching TRBD1. Germline trimming cut 6 bases from V and 2 bases from J; bases unmatched to any gene: 11. Germline V lookup: CDR1 LNHDA, CDR2 SQIVND (reference sequence). The CDR3 length is 16 residues.

The V gene is TRBV19, the J gene TRBJ2-7; 7 nucleotides match TRBD2. The CDR3 has 14 amino acids. V lost 11 bases and J lost 2; bases outside the gene matches: 12. Germline-derived CDR1 and CDR2 are LNHDA and SQIVND (reference sequence). CDR3 sequence (DNA): TGTGCCGGAGTAGGGAGGGACCCCCCCTACGAGCAGTACTTC. Amino acids: CAGVGRDPPYEQYF. Full variable domain (missing parts from reference TRBV19 and TRBJ2-7): DGGITQSPKYLFRKEGQNVTLSCEQNLNHDAMYWYRQDPGQGLRLIYYSQIVNDFQKGDIAEGYSVSREKKESFPLTVTSAQKNPTAFYLCAGVGRDPPYEQYFGPGTRLTVT.

This chain connects TRBV5-1 to TRBJ2-7; D uncertain. V lost 0 bases to trimming and J lost 2 bases, with 9 bases between them. Germline assignment: CDR1 SGHRS and CDR2 YFSETQ. The CDR3 has 14 residues. As DNA, the CDR3 is TGCGCCAGCAGCTTGGGCGGAAATGCCTACGAGCAGTACTTC. Protein sequence: CASSLGGNAYEQYF.

This clone was seen only a few times. Additional DNA sequences in this sample encode the identical CDR3. The chain links TRBV19 to TRBJ2-1; no reliable D call. The length of the CDR3 is 14 residues. Germline-derived CDR1 and CDR2 are LNHDA and SQIVND (reference sequence). Trimming left V 1 base short and J 0 bases short, with 4 bases between. The CDR3 nucleotides read TGTGCCAGTAGTATAGGTAGCTCCTACAATGAGCAGTTCTTC. Protein sequence: CASSIGSSYNEQFF.

The chain recombines TRBV20-1 with TRBJ1-1; D unresolved. Trimming stripped 6 bases from V and 11 bases from J, with 16 bases between. Germline loops: CDR1 DFQATT, CDR2 SNEGSKA (reference sequence). The CDR3 spans 11 residues. The CDR3 coding sequence is TGCAGTGCGGAGCTGGGGAGCGGCGCTTTCTTT. Protein: CSAELGSGAFF.

The J gene is TRBJ2-4, the V gene TRBV7-9; possible D gene TRBD2, 7 bases. Germline assignment: CDR1 SEHNR and CDR2 FQNEAQ (reference sequence). There are 16 residues in the CDR3. Trimming removed 3 bases at V and 3 bases at J, with 15 bases between. CDR3 in amino acids: CASSLFTGRVKNIQYF. CDR3 sequence (DNA): TGTGCCAGCAGCTTGTTTACAGGGAGGGTCAAAAACATTCAGTACTTC.

Comments on this clone: The CDR3 end shows no conserved phenylalanine or tryptophan, and so a read error is likely. This chain connects TRBV5-6 to TRBJ2-7; 8 positions agree with TRBD1. CDR1 SGHDT and CDR2 YYEEEE come from the germline V gene. This CDR3 comprises 15 residues. Losses at the gene ends were 4 bases for V and 1 base for J; bases not matched to a gene: 7. CDR3 in amino acids: CASSRDRGLSYEQYL. CDR3 bases: TGTGCCAGCAGCAGAGACAGGGGCCTTTCCTACGAGCAGTACTTG.

With respect to this clone: The identical CDR3 is also encoded by other nucleotide sequences in the sample. J is TRBJ1-1 and V is TRBV27; no definite D call. In germline, CDR1 is MNHEY, CDR2 SMNVEV (reference sequence). The ends were cut back, 8 bases at V and 3 bases at J, with 7 bases in the middle. This CDR3 is 11 amino acids long. The CDR3 coding sequence is TGTGCCAGCCGGAGTTACACTGAAGCTTTCTTT. Translating it yields CASRSYTEAFF.

The chain combines TRBV7-8 with TRBJ1-2; unclear D gene. V was pared by 8 bases and J by 4 bases, with 11 bases between. This CDR3 is built from 12 residues. Germline lookup yields CDR1 SGHVS and CDR2 FQNEAQ. CDR3 sequence reads: CASGEGSYGYTF. CDR3 nucleotide sequence: TGTGCCAGCGGCGAGGGAAGCTATGGCTACACCTTC.

This clone was observed once. This chain uses TRBV5-1 with TRBJ2-7; possibly TRBD1 for D (5 bases). This CDR3 spans 14 amino acids. V lost 0 bases to trimming and J lost 2 bases, with 9 bases between them. Germline V lookup: CDR1 SGHRS, CDR2 YFSETQ. The CDR3 protein is CASSLVSGPYEQYF. CDR3 coding DNA: TGCGCCAGCAGCTTGGTATCAGGGCCCTACGAGCAGTACTTC.

With respect to this clone: The sample holds other DNA sequences that translate to the same CDR3. V usage is TRBV13 and J usage is TRBJ2-7; no reliable D call. Germline V gene sequence: CDR1 PRHDT, CDR2 FYEKMQ (reference sequence). This CDR3 has 14 residues. V lost 3 bases and J 1 base, leaving 10 bases between the germline ends. The CDR3 protein is CASSLEQSSYEQYF. The CDR3 DNA is TGTGCCAGCAGCTTGGAACAGTCTTCCTACGAGCAGTACTTC.

The V call is TRBV6-4, the J call TRBJ2-1; D might be TRBD2 (5 bases). V gave up 0 bases and J gave up 6 bases, with 9 bases separating them. The CDR3 extends over 14 amino acids. CDR1 and CDR2 from the germline V gene are MRHNA and SNTAGT. CDR3 amino acids: CASSDSSEGNEQFF. CDR3 in DNA: TGTGCCAGCAGTGACTCGAGCGAGGGCAATGAGCAGTTCTTC.

The chain recombines TRBV25-1 with TRBJ1-5; D is possibly TRBD1 (6 bases). Trimming pared 4 bases from V and 4 bases from J, leaving 14 bases between. The CDR3 runs 15 residues. Germline CDR1 is MGHDK and CDR2 is SYGVNS. CDR3 nucleotide sequence: TGTGCCAGCAGTGCTTCCGGGACACCGAATCAGCCCCAGCATTTT. Translated: CASSASGTPNQPQHF.

V is TRBV7-2 and J is TRBJ2-7; D perhaps matches TRBD1 (5 bases). The CDR3 is made up of 12 amino acids. V was clipped by 5 bases and J by 3 bases, with 8 bases between them. Per the germline V gene, CDR1 is SGHTA and CDR2 is FQGNSA. This CDR3 reads CASSPGFYEQYF. The CDR3 DNA is TGTGCCAGCAGCCCAGGGTTCTACGAGCAGTACTTC.

The CDR3 protein is CASSSSGGNIQYF. The CDR3 coding sequence is TGTGCCAGCAGCAGCAGTGGGGGCAACATTCAGTACTTC. J is TRBJ2-4 and V is TRBV7-3; possible D gene TRBD1, 6 bases. In germline, CDR1 is SGHTA, CDR2 FQGTGA. The CDR3 length is 13 residues. The V end was cut by 5 bases, the J end by 7 bases, with 12 bases between.

This clone was observed once. The chain recombines TRBV29-1 with TRBJ2-1; D possibly corresponds to TRBD2 (6 bases). This CDR3 region has 12 residues. The germline V and J ends were trimmed by 1 base and 10 bases, with 11 bases remaining between them. Germline values: CDR1 SQVTM, CDR2 ANQGSEA. This chain's CDR3 is CSVEGGEVEQFF. CDR3 DNA: TGCAGCGTTGAAGGCGGGGAGGTAGAGCAGTTCTTC.

The chain's CDR3 is CAISDSDRGNEKLFF. In DNA, the CDR3 is TGTGCCATCAGTGATTCGGACAGGGGGAATGAAAAACTGTTTTTT. The rearrangement uses TRBV10-3 and TRBJ1-4; 10 nucleotides agree with TRBD1. This CDR3 has 15 residues. With V trimmed by 3 bases and J by 5 bases, 3 bases remained unmatched. Looked up from germline, CDR1 is ENHRY and CDR2 is SYGVKD.

This chain links TRBV4-1 with TRBJ1-6; TRBD1 is a possible D gene (5 bases). The germline gives CDR1 MGHRA, CDR2 YSYEKL. The CDR3 covers 14 residues. V dropped 3 bases and J dropped 10 bases, with 13 bases sitting between them. In nucleotides, the CDR3 is TGCGCCAGCAGCCACCAACAGGAATCCTCACCCCTCCACTTT. It translates to CASSHQQESSPLHF.

This clone was seen just once. The rearrangement links TRBV18 to TRBJ1-1; possibly TRBD1 for D (5 bases). V lost 6 bases and J 1 base, leaving 12 bases between the germline ends. The CDR3 has 14 residues. Germline values: CDR1 KGHSH, CDR2 LQKENI. CDR3 amino acids: CASSAGNTNTEAFF. CDR3 DNA: TGTGCCAGCTCCGCAGGGAATACGAACACTGAAGCTTTCTTT. Full variable domain (missing parts from reference TRBV18 and TRBJ1-1): NAGVMQNPRHLVRRRGQEARLRCSPMKGHSHVYWYRQLPEEGLKFMVYLQKENIIDESGMPKERFSAEFPKEGPSILRIQQVVRGDSAAYFCASSAGNTNTEAFFGQGTRLTVV.

This sequence joins TRBV10-3 and TRBJ2-3; D might be TRBD2 (6 bases). The CDR3 spans 13 residues. V was shortened by 6 bases and J by 2 bases, with 9 bases between the two germline ends. CDR1 and CDR2 (germline): ENHRY, SYGVKD. CDR3 loop: CAIRRGATDTQYF. CDR3 bases: TGTGCCATCAGACGCGGGGCCACAGATACGCAGTATTTT.